This TCR beta chain comes out of a study of vaccination and CD4 T cells after COVID-19. Once obtained from cultured CD4+ T cells, the DNA was sequenced using the Oncomine TCR Beta short-read assay. TCRdb passed the PCR reads through MiXCR, listing each CDR3 protein once. This table holds around 20,000 distinct CDR3 sequences, roughly two thirds found once. This clonotype turned up a few times. The antigen is undetermined. Trimming pared 4 bases from V and 3 bases from J, leaving 10 bases between. The CDR3 spans 15 residues. The V gene's germline CDR1 is MNHEY and CDR2 SVGAGI. Treatment: approximately 9-day PBMC culture with coronavirus spike peptide pools or control peptides (ViraFEST assay).

The sequencing sample was made of CD4+ T cells from blood, cultured in vitro. The chain joins TRBV6-5 to TRBJ1-6; D gene uncertain. This receptor was obtained from a human donor who had recovered from COVID-19. CDR3: CASSLLSSYNSPLHF. As DNA, the CDR3 is TGTGCCAGCAGTTTACTCAGTAGCTATAATTCACCCCTCCACTTT.